This is a list of T cell receptor beta chains from one sample in a study of regulatory T cells in long-lasting Graves disease. TCRdb processed the multiplex PCR reads anew with MiXCR; each CDR3 protein has one entry. The sample has about 470,000 distinct CDR3 sequences, approximately 21% seen once. The source material was peripheral blood mononuclear cells (PBMCs), sampled when the disease was refractory, from a patient treated with antithyroid drugs. These receptors came from a female donor with Graves disease. CDR3s include the opening cysteine and the closing phenylalanine or tryptophan. A D gene is named only where the DNA matches it firmly. Rows may omit the clone size; those that give it use once, few, many or a size class.

size,V,D,J,CDR3,DNA
many,TRBV12-3/TRBV12-4,-,TRBJ2-7,CASSLSSENYYEQYF,TGTGCCAGCAGTTTGTCTTCGGAAAATTACTACGAGCAGTACTTC
-,TRBV27,TRBD2,TRBJ2-6,CASTPWGGSGANVLTF,TGTGCCAGCACCCCGTGGGGGGGATCCGGGGCCAACGTCCTGACTTTC
-,TRBV30,TRBD2,TRBJ2-1,CASMTSGGANEQFF,TGTGCCTCGATGACTAGCGGGGGGGCCAATGAGCAGTTCTTC
-,TRBV6-1,-,TRBJ2-3,CASSRTISTDTQYF,TGTGCCAGCAGTAGGACGATATCCACAGATACGCAGTATTTT
-,TRBV12-3/TRBV12-4,TRBD1,TRBJ1-1,CASGGRQGRPEAFF,TGTGCCAGCGGTGGGAGACAGGGTAGGCCTGAAGCTTTCTTT
many,TRBV6-1,TRBD2,TRBJ2-5,CASSIAGEAQETQYF,TGTGCCAGCAGTATAGCGGGAGAGGCCCAAGAGACCCAGTACTTC
many,TRBV6-1,-,TRBJ1-4,CASRGREASSEKLFF,TGTGCCAGCAGAGGTCGGGAGGCCAGTTCCGAAAAACTGTTTTTT
-,TRBV6-1,-,TRBJ1-1,CASSPPAGNGNTEAFF,TGTGCCAGCAGCCCCCCGGCAGGTAACGGGAACACTGAAGCTTTCTTT
-,TRBV5-1,-,TRBJ2-3,CASSFQGQHRDTQYF,TGCGCCAGCAGCTTTCAAGGACAGCACCGAGATACGCAGTATTTT
few,TRBV7-8,-,TRBJ2-2,CASSLGVGANTGELFF,TGTGCCAGCAGCTTAGGCGTGGGGGCGAACACCGGGGAGCTGTTTTTT
many,TRBV4-1,-,TRBJ2-7,CASSQGKQELYF,TGCGCCAGCAGCCAAGGAAAGCAGGAGCTGTACTTC
-,TRBV4-1,TRBD1,TRBJ1-6,CASSQDETGNVLHF,TGCGCCAGCAGCCAAGATGAGACAGGGAACGTTCTCCACTTT
-,TRBV6-9,-,TRBJ2-7,CASSYADSSYEQYF,TGTGCCAGCAGTTACGCGGACAGTTCCTACGAGCAGTACTTC
many,TRBV7-9,-,TRBJ1-4,CASSLGGGANEKLFF,TGTGCCAGCAGCTTAGGCGGAGGAGCTAATGAAAAACTGTTTTTT